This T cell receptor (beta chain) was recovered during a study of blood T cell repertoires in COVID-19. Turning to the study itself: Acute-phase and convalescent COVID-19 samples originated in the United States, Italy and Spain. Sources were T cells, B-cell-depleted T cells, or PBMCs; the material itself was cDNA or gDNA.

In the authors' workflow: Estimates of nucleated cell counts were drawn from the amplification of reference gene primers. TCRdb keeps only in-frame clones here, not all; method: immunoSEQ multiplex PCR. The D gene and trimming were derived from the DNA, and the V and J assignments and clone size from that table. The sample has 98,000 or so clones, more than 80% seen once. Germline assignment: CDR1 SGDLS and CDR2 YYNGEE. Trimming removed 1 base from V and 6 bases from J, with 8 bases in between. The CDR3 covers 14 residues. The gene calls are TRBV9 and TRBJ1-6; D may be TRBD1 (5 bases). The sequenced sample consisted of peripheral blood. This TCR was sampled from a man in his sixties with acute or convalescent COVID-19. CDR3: CASSVSDSNSPLHF. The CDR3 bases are TGTGCCAGCAGCGTATCCGACAGTAATTCACCCCTCCACTTT.